This T cell receptor (beta chain) is from a study of blood T cell repertoires in COVID-19. Study-wide background: Acute and convalescent COVID-19 specimens originated in the United States, Italy and Spain. Sources were T cells, B-cell-depleted T cells, or PBMCs; the material itself was cDNA or gDNA.

Per the original data handling: Estimation of nucleated cell counts relied on the amplification of reference gene primers. Generated by immunoSEQ multiplex PCR, the TCRdb table keeps only in-frame clones and is missing some. Clone size and V and J calls were adopted from that table, with D and trimming inferred from the DNA. The table lists about 280,000 clones, nearly 90% of them singletons. After removal of 6 bases from V and 10 bases from J, the junction contained 12 bases not matched to a gene. The CDR3 is made up of 15 amino acids. Germline V gene data show CDR1 as MNHEY and CDR2 as SVGAGI. The sequence was obtained from a woman aged 30 to 39 with COVID-19, enrolled during active disease. V is TRBV6-5 and J is TRBJ1-6, with 7 bases identical to TRBD1. The specimen was peripheral blood. The CDR3 is CASSAPPTGRSPLHF. CDR3 in DNA: TGTGCCAGCAGCGCCCCCCCGACAGGGCGGTCACCCCTCCACTTT.